This T cell receptor beta chain stems from a study of human T cells and chemical hapten exposure. Study summary: Upper back patch tests used 0.01% DPC, scored after 6 days. Findings and limits, study-wide: Because all patients had alopecia, their immune responses might differ from healthy ones. As patch test score rose, PT1 expanded TCR counts tended to rise as well.

This clonotype was picked up many times. As yet, its antigen is unknown. The CDR3 has 14 amino acids. Trimming stripped 1 base from V and 8 bases from J, with 10 bases between. Germline assignment: CDR1 SGDLS and CDR2 YYNGEE. Time point in this sample: pre-sensitization, week 0. Treatment meaning: therapeutic diphenylcyclopropenone sensitization with weekly scalp DPC. The library put unique molecular identifiers onto individual cDNA molecules. Via MiXCR, TCRdb re-called the RACE reads, giving one row per CDR3 protein. Among more than 100,000 distinct CDR3 sequences listed, about 14% were seen once. This TCR was recovered from a woman in her late teens or twenties with alopecia areata. Some clones in this sample may be carry-over from other donors' samples. V and J are TRBV9 and TRBJ1-6, with a tentative D call TRBD1 (5 bases). The specimen comprised whole blood, sampled in connection with sensitization to the hapten diphenylcyclopropenone (DPC). The CDR3 DNA follows: TGTGCCAGCAGCGTAAAACAGGACTATTCACCCCTCCACTTT. This codes for CASSVKQDYSPLHF.